This T cell receptor (beta chain) came from a study of shared clonotypes between healthy human individuals. Germline V gene sequence: CDR1 LNHDA, CDR2 SQIVND (reference sequence). CDR3 length equals 14 residues. V lost 1 base and J 1 base, leaving 6 bases between the germline ends. The protocol was immunoSEQ multiplex PCR, while the TCRdb copy is restricted to in-frame clones and leaves out a portion. The table records roughly 650,000 clones, around 97% of them present only once. The receptor was isolated from a woman in her twenties or thirties in good health. The specimen was naive CD4+ T cells sorted from blood. As for subset: CD45RA+ positively selected. J is TRBJ2-3 and V is TRBV19; D uncertain. The CDR3 nucleotides read TGTGCCAGTAGTATAGGGGCCGGCACAGATACGCAGTATTTT. This encodes CASSIGAGTDTQYF.